The clone carrying this T cell receptor (beta chain) has a single count. Patients from Seattle were sampled longitudinally, starting during active infection. J lost 2 bases, V lost 2 bases, and 2 bases had no gene match. Germline V gene lookup returns CDR1 WNHNN and CDR2 SYGVQD (reference sequence). CDR3 length equals 16 residues. This sample was taken from a study of blood T cell repertoires in COVID-19. As for the study in general: COVID-19 samples, acute and convalescent, were from the United States, Italy and Spain. Sample material is recorded as cDNA or gDNA derived from T cells, B-cell-depleted T cells, or PBMCs.

Original methodology: Nucleated cell number was recorded as an estimate derived from reference gene primer amplification. Sequenced by immunoSEQ multiplex PCR; TCRdb stores in-frame clones only, minus some. The V and J calls and clone size are taken from that table; D and trimming were inferred from the DNA. Of 150,000 to 200,000 clones in the sample, 80% to 90% were seen once. The chain links TRBV10-1 to TRBJ2-3, with 12 bases matching TRBD2. Sequenced sample: peripheral blood. The clonotype originates from a woman aged 70-85 years with COVID-19, enrolled during active disease. CDR3 protein: CASSEPSGGVTDTQYF. The CDR3 nucleotides read TGCGCCAGCAGTGAGCCTAGCGGGGGGGTCACAGATACGCAGTATTTT.